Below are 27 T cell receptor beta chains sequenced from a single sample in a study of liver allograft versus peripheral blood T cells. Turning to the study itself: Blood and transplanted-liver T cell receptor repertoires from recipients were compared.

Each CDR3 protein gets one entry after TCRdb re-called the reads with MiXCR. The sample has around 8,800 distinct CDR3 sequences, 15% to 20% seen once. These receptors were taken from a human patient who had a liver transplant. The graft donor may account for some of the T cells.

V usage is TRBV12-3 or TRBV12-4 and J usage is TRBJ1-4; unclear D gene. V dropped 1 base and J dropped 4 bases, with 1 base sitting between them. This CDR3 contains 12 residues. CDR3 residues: CASSLVNEKLFF. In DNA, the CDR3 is TGTGCCAGCAGTTTAGTTAATGAAAAACTGTTTTTT.

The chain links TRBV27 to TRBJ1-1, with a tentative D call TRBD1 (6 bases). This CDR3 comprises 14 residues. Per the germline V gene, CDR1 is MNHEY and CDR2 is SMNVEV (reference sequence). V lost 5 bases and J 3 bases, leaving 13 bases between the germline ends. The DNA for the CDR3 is TGTGCCAGCAGTGGGGGGGGGCGAGACACTGAAGCTTTCTTT. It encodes CASSGGGRDTEAFF.

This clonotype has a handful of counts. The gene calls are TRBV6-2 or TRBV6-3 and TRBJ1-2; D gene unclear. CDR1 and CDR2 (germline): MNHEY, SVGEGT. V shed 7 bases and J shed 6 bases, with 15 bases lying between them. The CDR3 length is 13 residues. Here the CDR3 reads CASTIKAADGYTF. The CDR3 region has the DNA TGTGCCAGCACAATTAAGGCGGCCGATGGCTACACCTTC.

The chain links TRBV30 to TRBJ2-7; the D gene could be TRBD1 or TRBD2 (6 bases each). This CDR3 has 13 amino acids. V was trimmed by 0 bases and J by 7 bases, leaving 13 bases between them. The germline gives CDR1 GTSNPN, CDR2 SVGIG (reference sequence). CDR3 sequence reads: CAWSVGGWNEQYF. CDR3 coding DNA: TGTGCCTGGAGTGTAGGGGGGTGGAATGAGCAGTACTTC.

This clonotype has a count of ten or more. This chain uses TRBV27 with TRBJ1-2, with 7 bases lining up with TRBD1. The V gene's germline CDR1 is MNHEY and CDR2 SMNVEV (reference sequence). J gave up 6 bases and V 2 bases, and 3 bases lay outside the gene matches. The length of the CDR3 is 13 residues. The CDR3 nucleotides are TGTGCCAGCAGTTTAAGGGGGCGGGATGGCTACACCTTC. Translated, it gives CASSLRGRDGYTF.

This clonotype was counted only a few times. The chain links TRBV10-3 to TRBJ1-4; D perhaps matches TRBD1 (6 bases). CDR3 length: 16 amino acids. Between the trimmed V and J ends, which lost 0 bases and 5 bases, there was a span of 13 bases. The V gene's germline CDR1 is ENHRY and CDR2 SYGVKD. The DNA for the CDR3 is TGTGCCATCAGTGAGTCTCCCAGGGGTCCCAATGAAAAACTGTTTTTT. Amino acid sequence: CAISESPRGPNEKLFF.

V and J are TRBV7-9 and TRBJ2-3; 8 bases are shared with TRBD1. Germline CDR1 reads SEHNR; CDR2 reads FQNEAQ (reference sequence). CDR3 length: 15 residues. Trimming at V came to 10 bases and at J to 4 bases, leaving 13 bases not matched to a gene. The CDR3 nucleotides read TGTGCCACCCGGGGGCAGGGGGCTATCGCAGATACGCAGTATTTT. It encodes CATRGQGAIADTQYF.

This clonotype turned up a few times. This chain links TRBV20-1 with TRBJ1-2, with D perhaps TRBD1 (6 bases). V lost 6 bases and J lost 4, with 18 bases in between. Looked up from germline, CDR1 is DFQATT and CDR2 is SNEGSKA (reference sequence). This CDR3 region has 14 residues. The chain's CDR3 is CSAPSGGRIYGYTF. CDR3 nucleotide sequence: TGCAGTGCGCCTAGTGGGGGGCGCATCTATGGCTACACCTTC.

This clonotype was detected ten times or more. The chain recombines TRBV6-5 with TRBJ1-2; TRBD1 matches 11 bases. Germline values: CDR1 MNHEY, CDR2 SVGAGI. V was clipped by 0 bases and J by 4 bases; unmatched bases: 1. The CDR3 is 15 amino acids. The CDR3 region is CASSYSGQGGYGYTF. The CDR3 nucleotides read TGTGCCAGCAGTTACTCGGGACAGGGGGGCTATGGCTACACCTTC.

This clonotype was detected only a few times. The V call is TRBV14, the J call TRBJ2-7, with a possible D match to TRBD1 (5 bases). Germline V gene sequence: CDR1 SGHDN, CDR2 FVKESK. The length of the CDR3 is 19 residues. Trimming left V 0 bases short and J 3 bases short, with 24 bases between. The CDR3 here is CASSQEPSSRTLPVYEQYF. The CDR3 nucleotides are TGTGCCAGCAGCCAAGAACCCTCGTCTCGGACACTACCCGTCTACGAGCAGTACTTC.

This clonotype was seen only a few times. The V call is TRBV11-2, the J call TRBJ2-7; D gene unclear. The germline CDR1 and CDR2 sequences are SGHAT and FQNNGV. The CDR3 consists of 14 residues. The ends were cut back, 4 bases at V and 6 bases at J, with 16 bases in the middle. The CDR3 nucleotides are TGTGCCAGCAGCTCTGACGAAGCCCATCGCGAGCAGTACTTC. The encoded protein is CASSSDEAHREQYF.

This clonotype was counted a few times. The CDR3 sequence: CATPCQPQHF. CDR3 coding DNA: TGTGCCACCCCATGTCAGCCCCAGCATTTT. The chain is built from TRBV19 and TRBJ1-5; no definite D call. Germline CDR1 is LNHDA and CDR2 is SQIVND (reference sequence). Between the trimmed V and J ends, which lost 10 bases and 6 bases, there was a span of 7 bases. The CDR3 has 10 residues.

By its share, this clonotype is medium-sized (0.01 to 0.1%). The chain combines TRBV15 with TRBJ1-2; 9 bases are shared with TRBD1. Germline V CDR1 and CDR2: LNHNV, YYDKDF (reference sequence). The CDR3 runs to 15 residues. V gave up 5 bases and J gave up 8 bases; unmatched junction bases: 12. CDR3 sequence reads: CATSPRQGERAGYTF. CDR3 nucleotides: TGTGCCACCAGCCCTCGACAGGGGGAGAGGGCAGGCTACACCTTC.

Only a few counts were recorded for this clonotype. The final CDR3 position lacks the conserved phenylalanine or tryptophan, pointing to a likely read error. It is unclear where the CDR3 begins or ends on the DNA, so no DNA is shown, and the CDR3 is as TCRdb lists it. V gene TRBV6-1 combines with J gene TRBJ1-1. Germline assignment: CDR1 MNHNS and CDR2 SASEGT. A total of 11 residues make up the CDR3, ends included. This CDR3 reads CASRKGGGVMS.

CDR3 coding DNA: TGTGCCAGCAGTTATTCCCGTTTACAGTTCTTC. This gives the protein CASSYSRLQFF. The rearrangement joins TRBV6-1 to TRBJ2-1; D not certain. V was shortened by 5 bases and J by 13 bases, with 12 bases between the two germline ends. Germline loops: CDR1 MNHNS, CDR2 SASEGT. The CDR3 has 11 amino acids.

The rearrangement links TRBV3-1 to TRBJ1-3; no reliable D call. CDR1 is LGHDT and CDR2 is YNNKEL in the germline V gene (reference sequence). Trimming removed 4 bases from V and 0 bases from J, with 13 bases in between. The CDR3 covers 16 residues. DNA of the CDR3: TGTGCCAGCAGCCTCAAGTCGGAAGGCTCTGGAAACACCATATATTTT. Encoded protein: CASSLKSEGSGNTIYF.

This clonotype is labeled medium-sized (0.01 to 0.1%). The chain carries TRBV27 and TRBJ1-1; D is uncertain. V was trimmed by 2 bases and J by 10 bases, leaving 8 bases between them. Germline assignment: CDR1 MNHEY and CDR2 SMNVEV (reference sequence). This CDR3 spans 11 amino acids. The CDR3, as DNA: TGTGCCAGCAGTTTAGCTGGCGCAGCTTTCTTT. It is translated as CASSLAGAAFF.

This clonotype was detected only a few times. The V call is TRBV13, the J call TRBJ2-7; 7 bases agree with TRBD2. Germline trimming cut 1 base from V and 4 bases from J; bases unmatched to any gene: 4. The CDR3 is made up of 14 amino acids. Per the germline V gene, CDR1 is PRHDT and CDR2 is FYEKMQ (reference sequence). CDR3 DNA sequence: TGTGCCAGCAGCTTAGCGGGGGGATGGTACGAGCAGTACTTC. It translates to CASSLAGGWYEQYF.

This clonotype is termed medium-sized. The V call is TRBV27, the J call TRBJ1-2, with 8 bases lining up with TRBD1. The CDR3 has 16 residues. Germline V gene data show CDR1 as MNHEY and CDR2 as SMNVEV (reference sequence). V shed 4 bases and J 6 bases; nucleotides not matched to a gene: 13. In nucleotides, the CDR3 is TGTGCCAGCAGTTCGGGACAGGAGGTTAGGATGGATGGCTACACCTTC. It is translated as CASSSGQEVRMDGYTF.

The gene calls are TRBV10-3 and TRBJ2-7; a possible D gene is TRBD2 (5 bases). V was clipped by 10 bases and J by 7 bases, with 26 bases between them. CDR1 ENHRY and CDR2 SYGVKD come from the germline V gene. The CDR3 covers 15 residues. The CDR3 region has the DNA TGTGCCAGCAGCGCTCGAAGCGGAGTGGTGCGGGAGCAGTACTTC. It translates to CASSARSGVVREQYF.

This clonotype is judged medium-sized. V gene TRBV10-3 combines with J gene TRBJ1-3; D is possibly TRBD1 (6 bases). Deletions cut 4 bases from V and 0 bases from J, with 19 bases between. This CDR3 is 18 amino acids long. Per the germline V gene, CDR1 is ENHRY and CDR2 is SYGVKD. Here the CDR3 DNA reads TGTGCCATCAGTGTCAAAGACAGGAAAGGCCACTCTGGAAACACCATATATTTT. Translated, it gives CAISVKDRKGHSGNTIYF.

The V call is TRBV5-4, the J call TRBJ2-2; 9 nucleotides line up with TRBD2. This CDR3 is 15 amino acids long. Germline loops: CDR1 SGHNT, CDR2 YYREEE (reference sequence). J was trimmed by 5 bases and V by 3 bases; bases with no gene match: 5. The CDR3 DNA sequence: TGTGCCAGCAGCTCTAGCGGGGCGGGAACCGGGGAGCTGTTTTTT. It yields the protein CASSSSGAGTGELFF. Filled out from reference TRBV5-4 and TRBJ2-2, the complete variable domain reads ETGVTQSPTHLIKTRGQQVTLRCSSQSGHNTVSWYQQALGQGPQFIFQYYREEENGRGNFPPRFSGLQFPNYSSELNVNALELDDSALYLCASSSSGAGTGELFFGEGSRLTVL.

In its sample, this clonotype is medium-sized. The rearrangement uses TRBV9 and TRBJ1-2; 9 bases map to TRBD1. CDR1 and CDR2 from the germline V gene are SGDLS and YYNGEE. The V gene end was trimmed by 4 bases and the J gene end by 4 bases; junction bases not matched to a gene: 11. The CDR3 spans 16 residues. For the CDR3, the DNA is TGTGCCAGCAGCTTAAGCACAGGGGGCGGTAGCTATGGCTACACCTTC. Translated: CASSLSTGGGSYGYTF.

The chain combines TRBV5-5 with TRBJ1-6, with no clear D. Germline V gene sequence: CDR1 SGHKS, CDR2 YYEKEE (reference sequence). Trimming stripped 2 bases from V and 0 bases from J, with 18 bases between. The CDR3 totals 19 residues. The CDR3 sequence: CASSFDTHGRSSYNSPLHF. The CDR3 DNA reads TGTGCCAGCAGCTTTGACACCCATGGTAGGAGCTCCTATAATTCACCCCTCCACTTT.

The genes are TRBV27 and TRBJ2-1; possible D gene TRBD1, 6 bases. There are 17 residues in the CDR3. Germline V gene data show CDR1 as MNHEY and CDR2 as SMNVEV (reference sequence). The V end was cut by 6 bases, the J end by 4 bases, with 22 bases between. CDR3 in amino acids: CASSYGLPGHVYNEQFF. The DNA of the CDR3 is TGTGCCAGCAGCTACGGACTTCCGGGACATGTATACAATGAGCAGTTCTTC.

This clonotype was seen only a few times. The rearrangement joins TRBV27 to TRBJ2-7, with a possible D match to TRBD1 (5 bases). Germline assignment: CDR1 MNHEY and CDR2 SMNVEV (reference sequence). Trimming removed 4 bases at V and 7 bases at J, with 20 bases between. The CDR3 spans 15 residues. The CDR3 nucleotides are TGTGCCAGCAGTTCCCTGACAGCAGGGTACGGAGAGCAGTACTTC. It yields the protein CASSSLTAGYGEQYF.

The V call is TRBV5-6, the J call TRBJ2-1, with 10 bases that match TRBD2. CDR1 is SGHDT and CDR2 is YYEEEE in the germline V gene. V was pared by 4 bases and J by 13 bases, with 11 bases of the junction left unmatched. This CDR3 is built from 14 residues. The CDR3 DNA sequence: TGTGCCAGCAGCCCCGGGACTAGCGCTCCATTACAGTTCTTC. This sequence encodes CASSPGTSAPLQFF.